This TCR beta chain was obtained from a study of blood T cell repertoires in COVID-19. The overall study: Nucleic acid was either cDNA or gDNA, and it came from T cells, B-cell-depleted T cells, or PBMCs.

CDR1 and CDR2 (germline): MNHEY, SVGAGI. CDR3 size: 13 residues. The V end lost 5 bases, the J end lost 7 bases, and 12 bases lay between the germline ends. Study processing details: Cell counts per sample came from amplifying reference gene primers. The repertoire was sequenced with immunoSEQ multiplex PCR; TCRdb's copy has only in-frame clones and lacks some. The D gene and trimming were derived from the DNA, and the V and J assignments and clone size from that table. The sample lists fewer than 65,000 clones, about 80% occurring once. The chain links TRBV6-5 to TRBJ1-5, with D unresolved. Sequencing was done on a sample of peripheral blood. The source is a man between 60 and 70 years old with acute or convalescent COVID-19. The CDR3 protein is CASSQWRAQPQHF. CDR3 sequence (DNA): TGTGCCAGCAGTCAATGGCGGGCACAGCCCCAGCATTTT.